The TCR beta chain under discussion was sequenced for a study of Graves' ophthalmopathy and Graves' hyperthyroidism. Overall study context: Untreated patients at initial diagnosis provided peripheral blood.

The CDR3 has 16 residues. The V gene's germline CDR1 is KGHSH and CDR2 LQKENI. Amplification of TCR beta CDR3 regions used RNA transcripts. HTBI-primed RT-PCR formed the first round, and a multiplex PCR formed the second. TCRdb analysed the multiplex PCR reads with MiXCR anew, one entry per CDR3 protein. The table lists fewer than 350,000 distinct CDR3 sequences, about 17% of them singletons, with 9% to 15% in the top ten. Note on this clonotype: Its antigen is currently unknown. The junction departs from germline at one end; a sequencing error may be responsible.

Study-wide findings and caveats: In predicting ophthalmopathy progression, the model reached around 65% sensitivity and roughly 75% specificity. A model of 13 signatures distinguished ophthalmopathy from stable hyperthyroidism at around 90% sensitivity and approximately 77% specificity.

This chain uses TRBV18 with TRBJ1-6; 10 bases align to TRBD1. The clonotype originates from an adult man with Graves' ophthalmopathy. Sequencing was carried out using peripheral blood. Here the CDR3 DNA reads TGTGCCAGCTCGCATCCCGGGACAGGGGTTAATTCACCCCTCCGCTTT. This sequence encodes CASSHPGTGVNSPLRF.